This record concerns one T cell receptor (beta chain) sequence. What it binds is not known. Separation from the roughly 670-subject first cohort characterized the roughly 120-subject validation cohort, to which the donors belonged. The entry originates in a study of cytomegalovirus exposure and HLA in healthy donors. Study-level points and caveats: TCR beta chains numbering approximately 150 were designated cytomegalovirus-associated.

CDR1 is SNHLY and CDR2 is FYNNEI in the germline V gene. This CDR3 has 13 amino acids. Trimming took off 5 bases at V and 2 bases at J, with 6 bases between the two ends. Repertoires were generated with immunoSEQ multiplex PCR, while TCRdb's copy carries only in-frame clones and drops some. The sample contains about 250,000 clones, approximately 84% of which appear only once. The chain has TRBV2 and TRBJ2-2; D gene ambiguous. The TCR sequence derives from a man in his late teens or twenties in good health and CMV-seropositive. The sequenced material came from PBMCs. The CDR3 nucleotides read TGTGCCAGCAGTAACACAAACACCGGGGAGCTGTTTTTT. It translates to CASSNTNTGELFF.